The 30 T cell receptor beta chains given below trace back to one sample, sequenced in a study of CXCR3-negative and CXCR3-positive naive CD8 T cells. Study findings and constraints: In CXCR3-positive naive cells, the TRB CDR3s were more hydrophobic than in CXCR3-negative naive cells.

These receptors have no identified antigens. The method, 5' RACE with UMI labels, was used to prepare the TRB cDNA libraries. TCRdb processed the 5' RACE reads again and assigns one entry to each CDR3 protein, with no DNA. The specimen's table records around 120,000 distinct CDR3 sequences. Sequences were obtained from naive CXCR3+ CD8+ T cells from blood. Specified subset: CD45RO-CCR7+CD27+CD95- naive CD8+ T cells expressing CXCR3 (TNR3+). These receptors all stem from a human donor in good health. Some clones in this sample may be carry-over from other donors' samples.

The rearrangement joins TRBV27 to TRBJ2-1; the TRBD2 assignment by TCRdb is unverifiable without DNA. Germline values: CDR1 MNHEY, CDR2 SMNVEV (reference sequence). The CDR3 is 14 residues long. This CDR3 reads CASSLGTNWDEQFF.

Here the CDR3 reads CASSLEGTSGRYNEQFF. The gene calls are TRBV5-1 and TRBJ2-1; the TRBD2 assignment by TCRdb is unverifiable without DNA. Germline V gene data show CDR1 as SGHRS and CDR2 as YFSETQ. The CDR3 covers 17 residues.

This sequence joins TRBV7-9 and TRBJ2-1; TCRdb names TRBD1, which stays unverified in the absence of DNA. Germline CDR1 and CDR2: SEHNR and FQNEAQ (reference sequence). The CDR3 runs 15 residues. The CDR3 sequence is CASSSQDRAYNEQFF.

V and J are TRBV5-1 and TRBJ1-2. CDR3 size: 16 residues. Germline loops: CDR1 SGHRS, CDR2 YFSETQ. The CDR3 region is CASSLEYSTVNYGYTF.

The V and J genes are TRBV13 and TRBJ2-7; TCRdb reports TRBD1, a call that lacks DNA to check it against. From germline, CDR1 is PRHDT and CDR2 FYEKMQ (reference sequence). The length of the CDR3 is 14 residues. CDR3 in amino acids: CASSSGGRSYEQYF.

The chain recombines TRBV10-2 with TRBJ2-7; TCRdb designates TRBD2, a call that cannot be tested without DNA. This CDR3 is 16 amino acids long. CDR1 WSHSY and CDR2 SAAADI come from the germline V gene. This CDR3 reads CASSESTGLAGYEQYF.

V is TRBV6-2 or TRBV6-3 and J is TRBJ2-4. Germline values: CDR1 MNHEY, CDR2 SVGEGT. The CDR3 contains 18 residues. CDR3 protein: CASSPKGSVRWAKNIQYF.

The chain combines TRBV5-1 with TRBJ2-1; TCRdb lists TRBD2, though no DNA is available to test this call. Germline CDR1 SGHRS, CDR2 YFSETQ. This CDR3 contains 16 residues. CDR3 sequence reads: CASSTGLAGVYNEQFF.

V is TRBV6-5 and J is TRBJ2-4; the TRBD2 assignment by TCRdb is unverifiable without DNA. CDR3 length: 15 amino acids. Germline-derived CDR1 and CDR2 are MNHEY and SVGAGI. The CDR3 spells CASKSFREDKNIQYF.

The chain recombines TRBV6-8 with TRBJ2-7; the TCRdb D gene call, TRBD1, has no DNA to confirm it. The CDR3 is 15 residues long. Germline V lookup: CDR1 MNHGY, CDR2 SAAAGT. The chain's CDR3 is CASPGQAHGPYEQYF.

The V and J genes are TRBV7-2 and TRBJ2-2; as DNA is missing, the TRBD2 call by TCRdb cannot be tested. The CDR3 spans 15 residues. CDR1 is SGHTA, CDR2 FQGNSA, per germline. The CDR3 protein is CASSPYSGFTGELFF.

This rearrangement joins TRBV29-1 to TRBJ1-2. This CDR3 has 11 amino acids. The germline CDR1 and CDR2 sequences are SQVTM and ANQGSEA. This CDR3 is CSVEPRHGHTF.

The CDR3: CASSSLRRDEQYF. This rearrangement joins TRBV6-6 to TRBJ2-7; TCRdb names TRBD2, which stays unverified in the absence of DNA. CDR3 size: 13 residues. CDR1 and CDR2 (germline): MNHNY, SVGAGI (reference sequence).

The chain carries TRBV6-5 and TRBJ1-1. Germline V CDR1 and CDR2: MNHEY, SVGAGI. This CDR3 has 15 residues. The CDR3 here is CASSPRLGPNTEAFF.

The V and J genes are TRBV9 and TRBJ1-1. This CDR3 has 15 amino acids. From germline, CDR1 is SGDLS and CDR2 YYNGEE. The CDR3 protein is CASSVFYGGITEAFF.

The chain is built from TRBV10-3 and TRBJ2-1; TCRdb's D gene call, TRBD2, goes unchecked for lack of DNA. The germline V gene encodes CDR1 ENHRY and CDR2 SYGVKD. CDR3 length equals 15 residues. This CDR3 is CAISEDSGGYNEQFF.

The chain links TRBV7-6 to TRBJ2-1; the D gene TCRdb calls, TRBD2, cannot be checked with no DNA. The CDR3 consists of 15 residues. CDR1 is SGHVS and CDR2 is FNYEAQ in the germline V gene. The CDR3 loop is CASSFLAGTYNEQFF.

The J gene is TRBJ2-7, the V gene TRBV20-1. Looked up from germline, CDR1 is DFQATT and CDR2 is SNEGSKA (reference sequence). The CDR3 totals 13 residues. The CDR3 region is CSARAGGSYEQYF.

The gene calls are TRBV12-3 or TRBV12-4 and TRBJ2-7; TCRdb's assignment of TRBD1 cannot be checked, as there is no DNA. The CDR3 consists of 14 residues. The CDR3 loop is CASSTGTSFYEQYF.

The J gene is TRBJ2-7, the V gene TRBV7-2; the TCRdb D gene call, TRBD1, has no DNA to confirm it. Germline CDR1 is SGHTA and CDR2 is FQGNSA. This CDR3 region has 13 residues. CDR3 amino acids: CASSSDSAYEQYF.

The rearrangement uses TRBV6-5 and TRBJ2-7; the TCRdb D gene call, TRBD1, has no DNA to confirm it. From germline, CDR1 is MNHEY and CDR2 SVGAGI. The CDR3 consists of 13 residues. The CDR3 loop reads CASSYQGSVEQYF.

The V and J genes are TRBV3-1 and TRBJ2-3; the TCRdb call, TRBD1, lacks DNA for checking. CDR1 and CDR2 from the germline V gene are LGHDT and YNNKEL (reference sequence). The CDR3 runs to 14 residues. CDR3 sequence: CASSQNPRTDTQYF.

The chain links TRBV10-3 to TRBJ2-5; TCRdb's D call, TRBD1, is unchecked because there is no DNA. Germline values: CDR1 ENHRY, CDR2 SYGVKD. CDR3 length equals 15 residues. The CDR3 here is CAISESKGAEETQYF.

The chain's CDR3 is CASSQALAGVHNEQFF. The chain carries TRBV14 and TRBJ2-1; TCRdb's D call of TRBD2 is untestable without DNA. This CDR3 is built from 16 residues. Germline CDR1 reads SGHDN; CDR2 reads FVKESK.

The chain joins TRBV19 to TRBJ1-2; TCRdb lists TRBD1, though no DNA is available to test this call. The germline gives CDR1 LNHDA, CDR2 SQIVND (reference sequence). CDR3 size: 14 residues. CDR3 in amino acids: CASSITQGSYGYTF.

The chain couples TRBV15 to TRBJ2-3; without DNA, the TCRdb call of TRBD2 cannot be checked. The CDR3 is 17 residues long. The germline CDR1 and CDR2 sequences are LNHNV and YYDKDF (reference sequence). CDR3 residues: CATSRDRGPPNTDTQYF.

The chain joins TRBV28 to TRBJ2-7; the TRBD2 assignment by TCRdb is unverifiable without DNA. The CDR3 is 17 residues long. CDR1 is MDHEN and CDR2 is SYDVKM in the germline V gene. This CDR3 reads CASSLGILGIATYEQYF. The complete variable domain, with remaining parts taken from reference TRBV28 and TRBJ2-7, reads DVKVTQSSRYLVKRTGEKVFLECVQDMDHENMFWYRQDPGLGLRLIYFSYDVKMKEKGDIPEGYSVSREKKERFSLILESASTNQTSMYLCASSLGILGIATYEQYFGPGTRLTVT.

The rearrangement uses TRBV6-6 and TRBJ2-7. Germline V gives CDR1 MNHNY, CDR2 SVGAGI (reference sequence). The CDR3 sequence is 14 residues long. The CDR3 is CASTQSGRPHEQYF.

This chain links TRBV28 with TRBJ2-7; TCRdb names TRBD2, which stays unverified in the absence of DNA. Germline CDR1 reads MDHEN; CDR2 reads SYDVKM. This CDR3 has 15 amino acids. The CDR3 is CASSLLAGGSNEQYF.

The chain joins TRBV13 to TRBJ2-1; TCRdb's D call of TRBD1 is untestable without DNA. CDR1 is PRHDT, CDR2 FYEKMQ, per germline (reference sequence). This CDR3 has 13 residues. CDR3 loop: CASSLGGPGEQFF. Looking up the rest from reference TRBV13 and TRBJ2-1 gives the full variable domain: AAGVIQSPRHLIKEKRETATLKCYPIPRHDTVYWYQQGPGQDPQFLISFYEKMQSDKGSIPDRFSAQQFSDYHSELNMSSLELGDSALYFCASSLGGPGEQFFGPGTRLTVL.